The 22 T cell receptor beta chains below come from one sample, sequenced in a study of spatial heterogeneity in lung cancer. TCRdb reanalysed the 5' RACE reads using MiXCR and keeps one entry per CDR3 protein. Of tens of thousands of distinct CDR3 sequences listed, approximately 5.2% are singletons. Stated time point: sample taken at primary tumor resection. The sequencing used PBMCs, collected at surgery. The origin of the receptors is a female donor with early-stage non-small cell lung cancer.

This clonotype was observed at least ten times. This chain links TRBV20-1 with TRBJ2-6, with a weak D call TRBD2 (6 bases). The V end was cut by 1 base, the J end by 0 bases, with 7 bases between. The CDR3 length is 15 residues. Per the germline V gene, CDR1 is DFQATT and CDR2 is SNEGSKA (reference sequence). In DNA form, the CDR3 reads TGCAGTGCTAGAGTGGGGGGCTCTGGGGCCAACGTCCTGACTTTC. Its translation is CSARVGGSGANVLTF.

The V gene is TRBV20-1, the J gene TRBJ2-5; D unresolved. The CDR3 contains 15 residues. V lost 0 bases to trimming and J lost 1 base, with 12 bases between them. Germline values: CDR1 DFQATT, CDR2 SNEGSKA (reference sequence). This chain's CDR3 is CSARDRRRTQETQYF. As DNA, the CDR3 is TGCAGTGCTAGAGATCGGCGGCGGACCCAAGAGACCCAGTACTTC.

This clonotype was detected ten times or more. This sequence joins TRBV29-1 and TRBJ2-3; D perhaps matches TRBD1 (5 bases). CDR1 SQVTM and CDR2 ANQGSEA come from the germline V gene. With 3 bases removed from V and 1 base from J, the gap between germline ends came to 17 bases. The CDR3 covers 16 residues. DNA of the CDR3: TGCAGCGTTGACTGGGATTCTAAGACAGGCACAGATACGCAGTATTTT. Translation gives CSVDWDSKTGTDTQYF.

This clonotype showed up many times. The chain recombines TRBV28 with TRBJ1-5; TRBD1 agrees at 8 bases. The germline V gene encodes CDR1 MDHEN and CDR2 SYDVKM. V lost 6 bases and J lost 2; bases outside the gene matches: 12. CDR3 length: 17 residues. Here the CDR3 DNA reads TGTGCCAGCAGATCCTCTGGACAGGGCGGGGGCAATCAGCCCCAGCATTTT. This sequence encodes CASRSSGQGGGNQPQHF.

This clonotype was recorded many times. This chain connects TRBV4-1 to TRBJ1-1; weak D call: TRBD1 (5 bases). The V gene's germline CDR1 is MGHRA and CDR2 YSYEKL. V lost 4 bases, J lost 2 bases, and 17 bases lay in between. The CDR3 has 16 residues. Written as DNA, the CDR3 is TGCGCCAGCAGCCCCCTTGGGACTTTTTTAAACACTGAAGCTTTCTTT. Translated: CASSPLGTFLNTEAFF.

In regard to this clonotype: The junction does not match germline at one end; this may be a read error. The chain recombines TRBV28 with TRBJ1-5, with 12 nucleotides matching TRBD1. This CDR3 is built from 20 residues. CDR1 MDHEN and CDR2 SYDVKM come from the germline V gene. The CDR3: CASSLPRGTGGLYSNQPRHF. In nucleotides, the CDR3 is TGTGCCAGCAGTTTACCCCGCGGGACAGGGGGCCTCTATAGCAATCAGCCCCGGCATTTT.

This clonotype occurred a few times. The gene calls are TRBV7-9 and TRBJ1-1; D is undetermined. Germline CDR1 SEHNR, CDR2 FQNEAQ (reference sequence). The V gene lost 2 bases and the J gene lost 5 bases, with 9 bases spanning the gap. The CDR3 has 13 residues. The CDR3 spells CASSLSSSTEAFF. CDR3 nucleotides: TGTGCCAGCAGCTTATCATCGTCTACTGAAGCTTTCTTT.

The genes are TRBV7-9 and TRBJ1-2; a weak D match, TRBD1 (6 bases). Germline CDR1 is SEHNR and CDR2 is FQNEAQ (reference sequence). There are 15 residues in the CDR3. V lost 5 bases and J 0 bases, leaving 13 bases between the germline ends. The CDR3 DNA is TGTGCCAGCAGCGGGACCGACAGGACTAACTATGGCTACACCTTC. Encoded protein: CASSGTDRTNYGYTF.

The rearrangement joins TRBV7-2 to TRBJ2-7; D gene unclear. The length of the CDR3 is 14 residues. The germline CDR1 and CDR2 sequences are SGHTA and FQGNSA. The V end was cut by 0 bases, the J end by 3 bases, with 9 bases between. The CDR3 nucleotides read TGTGCCAGCAGCTTAGCCCTCAACAGCTACGAGCAGTACTTC. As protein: CASSLALNSYEQYF.

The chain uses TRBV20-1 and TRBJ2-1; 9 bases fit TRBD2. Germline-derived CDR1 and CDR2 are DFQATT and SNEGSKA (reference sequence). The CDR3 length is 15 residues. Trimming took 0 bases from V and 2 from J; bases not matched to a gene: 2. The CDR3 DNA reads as TGCAGTGCTAGAGATGAGCGGGGGGCCTACAATGAGCAGTTCTTC. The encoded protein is CSARDERGAYNEQFF.

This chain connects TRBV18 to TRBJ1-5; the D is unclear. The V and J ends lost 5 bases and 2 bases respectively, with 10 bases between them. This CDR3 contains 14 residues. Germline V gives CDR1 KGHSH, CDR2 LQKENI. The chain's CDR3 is CASSYAEGNQPQHF. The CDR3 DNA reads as TGTGCCAGCTCATACGCGGAGGGCAATCAGCCCCAGCATTTT. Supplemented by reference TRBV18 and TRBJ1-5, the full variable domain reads NAGVMQNPRHLVRRRGQEARLRCSPMKGHSHVYWYRQLPEEGLKFMVYLQKENIIDESGMPKERFSAEFPKEGPSILRIQQVVRGDSAAYFCASSYAEGNQPQHFGDGTRLSIL.

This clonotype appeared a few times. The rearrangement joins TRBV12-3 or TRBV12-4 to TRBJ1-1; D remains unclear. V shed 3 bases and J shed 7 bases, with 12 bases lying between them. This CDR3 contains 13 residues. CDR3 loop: CASSLGQAREAFF. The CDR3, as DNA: TGTGCCAGCAGTTTGGGCCAGGCCCGTGAAGCTTTCTTT.

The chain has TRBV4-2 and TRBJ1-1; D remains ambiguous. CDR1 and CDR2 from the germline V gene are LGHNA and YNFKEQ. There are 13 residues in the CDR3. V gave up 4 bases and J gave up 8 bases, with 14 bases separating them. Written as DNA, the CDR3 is TGTGCCAGCAGCCCCACCGAAGGGTCAGAAGCTTTCTTT. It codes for CASSPTEGSEAFF.

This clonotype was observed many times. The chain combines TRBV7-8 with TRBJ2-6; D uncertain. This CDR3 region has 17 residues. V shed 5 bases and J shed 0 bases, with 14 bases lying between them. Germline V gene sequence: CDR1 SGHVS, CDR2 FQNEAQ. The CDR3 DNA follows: TGTGCCAGCAGCCTAGGGCCTTTCCTCTCTGGGGCCAACGTCCTGACTTTC. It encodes CASSLGPFLSGANVLTF.

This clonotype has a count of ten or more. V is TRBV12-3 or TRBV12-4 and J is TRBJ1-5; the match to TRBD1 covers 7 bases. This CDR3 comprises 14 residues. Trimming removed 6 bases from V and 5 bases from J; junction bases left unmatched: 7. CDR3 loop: CASRGSTGDQPQHF. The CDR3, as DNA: TGTGCCAGCAGGGGGTCCACAGGGGATCAGCCCCAGCATTTT.

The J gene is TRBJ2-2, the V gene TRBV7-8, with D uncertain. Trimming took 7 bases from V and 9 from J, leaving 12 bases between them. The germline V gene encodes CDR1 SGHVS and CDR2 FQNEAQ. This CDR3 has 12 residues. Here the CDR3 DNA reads TGTGCCAGCAAAAGGGTTCCACGGGAGCTGTTTTTT. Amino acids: CASKRVPRELFF.

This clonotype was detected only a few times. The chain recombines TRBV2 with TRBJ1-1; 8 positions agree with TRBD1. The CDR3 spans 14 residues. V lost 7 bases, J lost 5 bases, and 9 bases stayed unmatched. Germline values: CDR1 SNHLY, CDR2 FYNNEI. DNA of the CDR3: TGTGCCAGCATGGGCAATACAGGGGGAACTGAAGCTTTCTTT. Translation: CASMGNTGGTEAFF.

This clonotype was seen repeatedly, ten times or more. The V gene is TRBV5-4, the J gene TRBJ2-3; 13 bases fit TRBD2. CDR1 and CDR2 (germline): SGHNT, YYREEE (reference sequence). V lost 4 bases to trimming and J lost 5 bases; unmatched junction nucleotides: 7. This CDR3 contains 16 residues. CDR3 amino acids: CASSIGLAGAGDTQYF. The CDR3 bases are TGTGCCAGCAGCATAGGACTAGCGGGGGCCGGAGATACGCAGTATTTT.

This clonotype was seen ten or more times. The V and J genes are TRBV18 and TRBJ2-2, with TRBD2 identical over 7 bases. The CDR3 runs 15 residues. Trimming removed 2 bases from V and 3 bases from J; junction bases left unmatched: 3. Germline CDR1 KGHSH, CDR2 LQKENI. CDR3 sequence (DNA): TGTGCCAGCTCACCAAGGCTAGCGGACACCGGGGAGCTGTTTTTT. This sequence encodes CASSPRLADTGELFF.

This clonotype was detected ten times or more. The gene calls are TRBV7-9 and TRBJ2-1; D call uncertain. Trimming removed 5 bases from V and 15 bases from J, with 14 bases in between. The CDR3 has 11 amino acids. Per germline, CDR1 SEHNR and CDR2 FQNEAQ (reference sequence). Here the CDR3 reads CASSQLFPLFF. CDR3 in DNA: TGTGCCAGCAGCCAACTATTTCCTCTGTTCTTC.

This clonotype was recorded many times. CDR3 in amino acids: CASERDRGEKLFF. The CDR3 DNA is TGTGCCAGCGAGAGGGACAGGGGTGAAAAACTGTTTTTT. This chain uses TRBV28 with TRBJ1-4; 10 bases fit TRBD1. Germline V gene lookup returns CDR1 MDHEN and CDR2 SYDVKM. V lost 8 bases, J lost 7 bases, and 4 bases stayed unmatched. This CDR3 comprises 13 residues.

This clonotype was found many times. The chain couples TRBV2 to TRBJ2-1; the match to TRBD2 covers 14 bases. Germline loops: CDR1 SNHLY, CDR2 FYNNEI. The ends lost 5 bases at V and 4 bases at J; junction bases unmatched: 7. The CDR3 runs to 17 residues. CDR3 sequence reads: CASSYSGLAGVYNEQFF. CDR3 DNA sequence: TGTGCCAGCAGTTACTCGGGACTAGCGGGGGTTTACAATGAGCAGTTCTTC.